The 11 T cell receptor beta chains below all came from one sample that was sequenced in a study of blood T cell repertoires in COVID-19. Assay used: immunoSEQ multiplex PCR; TCRdb lists only in-frame clones, some missing. The repertoire holds roughly 290,000 clones, with over 75% as singletons. Input material: peripheral blood. The receptors were sampled from a woman aged 25 to 39 with COVID-19, enrolled during active disease.

This clone was counted only a few times. The chain carries TRBV5-6 and TRBJ1-2; 9 positions agree with TRBD1. Germline V gene lookup returns CDR1 SGHDT and CDR2 YYEEEE. This CDR3 comprises 15 residues. V dropped 5 bases and J dropped 4; count of bases not matched to a gene: 9. The CDR3: CASSQWTGAFYGYTF. CDR3 nucleotides: TGTGCCAGCAGTCAGTGGACAGGGGCCTTCTATGGCTACACCTTC.

V is TRBV7-3 and J is TRBJ2-1, with a tentative D call TRBD1 (6 bases). Germline-derived CDR1 and CDR2 are SGHTA and FQGTGA. The CDR3 contains 16 residues. With 6 bases removed from V and 8 bases from J, the gap between germline ends came to 23 bases. The CDR3 spells CASRSREAGDRDEQFF. CDR3 DNA sequence: TGTGCCAGCAGATCGCGTGAGGCAGGGGACCGGGATGAGCAGTTCTTC. Based on the CDR3 plus reference TRBV7-3 and TRBJ2-1, the full variable domain is GAGVSQTPSNKVTEKGKYVELRCDPISGHTALYWYRQSLGQGPEFLIYFQGTGAADDSGLPNDRFFAVRPEGSVSTLKIQRTERGDSAVYLCASRSREAGDRDEQFFGPGTRLTVL.

The rearrangement uses TRBV7-9 and TRBJ2-2; D perhaps matches TRBD1 (5 bases). This CDR3 spans 14 amino acids. Germline V gene data show CDR1 as SEHNR and CDR2 as FQNEAQ (reference sequence). The ends were cut back, 0 bases at V and 10 bases at J, with 12 bases in the middle. The CDR3 region has the DNA TGTGCCAGCAGCTTAGCAGGGGTCGAGGAGGAGCTGTTTTTT. Translating gives CASSLAGVEEELFF.

The CDR3 DNA sequence: TGTGCCAGCAGCTTAGCCGGGAGCGAGGCCTACGAGCAGTACTTC. It is translated as CASSLAGSEAYEQYF. The V gene is TRBV7-9, the J gene TRBJ2-7, with a possible D match to TRBD2 (6 bases). Between the trimmed V and J ends, which lost 0 bases and 2 bases, there was a span of 11 bases. CDR3 length equals 15 residues. CDR1 is SEHNR, CDR2 FQNEAQ, per germline (reference sequence).

This clone showed up just a few times. An end of the junction differs from the germline gene, which may be a read error. CDR3 loop: CASSLSRGGARDF. The CDR3 bases are TGTGCCAGCAGCTTAAGTCGTGGCGGCGCCCGGGACTTC. This chain links TRBV7-2 with TRBJ2-7; D unclear. Germline CDR1 is SGHTA and CDR2 is FQGNSA. The CDR3 consists of 13 residues.

The chain combines TRBV6-6 with TRBJ2-7; no reliable D call. Germline CDR1 reads MNHNY; CDR2 reads SVGAGI (reference sequence). Trimming shortened V by 7 bases and J by 6 bases, and 13 bases separated the two germline ends. This CDR3 is 12 amino acids long. This CDR3 reads CASTNGISEQYF. CDR3 coding DNA: TGTGCCAGCACCAACGGTATTTCCGAGCAGTACTTC.

V usage is TRBV5-6 and J usage is TRBJ1-2; unclear D gene. V lost 5 bases to trimming and J lost 0 bases, with 17 bases between them. The CDR3 spans 16 residues. Germline V gene sequence: CDR1 SGHDT, CDR2 YYEEEE. DNA for the CDR3: TGTGCCAGCAGTACCGACGCGGGGATCCCTAACTATGGCTACACCTTC. Its protein is CASSTDAGIPNYGYTF.

The genes are TRBV7-2 and TRBJ1-5, with D hard to call. CDR3 length equals 13 residues. In germline, CDR1 is SGHTA, CDR2 FQGNSA. Deletions cut 2 bases from V and 2 bases from J, with 4 bases between. The CDR3 region is CASSLQGNQPQHF. The CDR3 DNA reads TGTGCCAGCAGCTTACAGGGCAATCAGCCCCAGCATTTT.

This clone was seen a few times. The same CDR3 can be traced to other DNA sequences in this sample. This chain links TRBV19 with TRBJ2-7, with 8 bases fitting TRBD1. In germline, CDR1 is LNHDA, CDR2 SQIVND (reference sequence). The CDR3 totals 13 residues. J lost 2 bases, V lost 8 bases, and 5 bases had no gene match. Here the CDR3 reads CASRGQATYEQYF. In DNA, the CDR3 is TGTGCCAGTCGGGGACAGGCAACCTACGAGCAGTACTTC.

This chain connects TRBV30 to TRBJ1-2, with D tentatively TRBD1 (5 bases). Germline V gene lookup returns CDR1 GTSNPN and CDR2 SVGIG (reference sequence). CDR3 length: 14 residues. Deletions cut 0 bases from V and 8 bases from J, with 16 bases between. Here the CDR3 DNA reads TGTGCCTGGAGTGTGGGTAGGGGAATTGGCGGCTACACCTTC. This sequence encodes CAWSVGRGIGGYTF.

V and J are TRBV5-1 and TRBJ2-2; D possibly corresponds to TRBD2 (6 bases). The V end lost 4 bases, the J end lost 1 base, and 17 bases lay between the germline ends. Per the germline V gene, CDR1 is SGHRS and CDR2 is YFSETQ. The CDR3 covers 17 residues. CDR3 protein: CASSPRNPEGNTGELFF. In DNA, the CDR3 is TGCGCCAGCAGCCCCCGTAACCCGGAGGGGAACACCGGGGAGCTGTTTTTT.